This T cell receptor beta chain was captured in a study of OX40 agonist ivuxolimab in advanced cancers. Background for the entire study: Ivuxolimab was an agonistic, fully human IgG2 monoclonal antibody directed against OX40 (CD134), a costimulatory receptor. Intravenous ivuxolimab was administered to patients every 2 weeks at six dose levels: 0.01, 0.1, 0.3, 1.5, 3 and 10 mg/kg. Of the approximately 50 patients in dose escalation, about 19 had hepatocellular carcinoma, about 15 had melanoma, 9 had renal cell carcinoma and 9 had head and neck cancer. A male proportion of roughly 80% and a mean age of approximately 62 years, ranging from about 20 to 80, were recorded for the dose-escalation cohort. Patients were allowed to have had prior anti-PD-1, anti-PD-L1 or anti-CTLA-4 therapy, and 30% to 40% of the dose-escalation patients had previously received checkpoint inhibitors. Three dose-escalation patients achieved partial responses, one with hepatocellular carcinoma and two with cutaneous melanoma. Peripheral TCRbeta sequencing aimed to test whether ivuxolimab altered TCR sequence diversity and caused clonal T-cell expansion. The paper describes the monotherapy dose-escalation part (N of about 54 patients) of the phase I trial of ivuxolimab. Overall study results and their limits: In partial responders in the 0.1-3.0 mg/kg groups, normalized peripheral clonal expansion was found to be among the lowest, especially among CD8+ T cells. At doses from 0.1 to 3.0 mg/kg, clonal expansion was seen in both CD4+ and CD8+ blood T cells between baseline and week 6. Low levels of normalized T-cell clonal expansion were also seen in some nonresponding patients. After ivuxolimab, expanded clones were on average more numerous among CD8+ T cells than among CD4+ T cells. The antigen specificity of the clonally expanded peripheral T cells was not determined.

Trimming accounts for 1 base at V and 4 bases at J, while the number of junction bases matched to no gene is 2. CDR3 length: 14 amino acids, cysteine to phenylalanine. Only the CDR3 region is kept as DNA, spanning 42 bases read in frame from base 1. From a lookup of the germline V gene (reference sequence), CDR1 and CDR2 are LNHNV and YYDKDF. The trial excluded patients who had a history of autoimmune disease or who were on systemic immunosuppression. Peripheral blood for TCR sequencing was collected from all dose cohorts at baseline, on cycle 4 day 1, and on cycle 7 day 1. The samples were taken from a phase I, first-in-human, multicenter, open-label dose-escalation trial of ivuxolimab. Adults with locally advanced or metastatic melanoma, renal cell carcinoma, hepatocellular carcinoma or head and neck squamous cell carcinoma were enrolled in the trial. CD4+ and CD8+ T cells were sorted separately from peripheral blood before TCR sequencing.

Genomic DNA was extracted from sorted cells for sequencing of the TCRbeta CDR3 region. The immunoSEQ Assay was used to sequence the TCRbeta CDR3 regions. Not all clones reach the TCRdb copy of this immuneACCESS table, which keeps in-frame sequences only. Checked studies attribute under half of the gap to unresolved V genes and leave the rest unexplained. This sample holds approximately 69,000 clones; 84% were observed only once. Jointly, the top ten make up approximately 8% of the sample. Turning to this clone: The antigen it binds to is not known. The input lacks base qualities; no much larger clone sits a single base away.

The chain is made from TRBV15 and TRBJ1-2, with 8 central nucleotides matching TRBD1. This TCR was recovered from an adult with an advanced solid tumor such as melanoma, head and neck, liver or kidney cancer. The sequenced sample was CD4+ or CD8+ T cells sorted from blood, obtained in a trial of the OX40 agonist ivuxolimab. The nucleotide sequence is TGTGCCACCAGCAGAGGAGGACAGGGCTATGGCTACACCTTC. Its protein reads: CATSRGGQGYGYTF.